The sequence of this T cell receptor (beta chain) was determined in a study of blood T cell repertoires in COVID-19. The protocol was immunoSEQ multiplex PCR, while the TCRdb copy is restricted to in-frame clones and leaves out a portion. The top ten hold around a fifth of the sample, which has about 74,000 clones, 70% to 80% seen once. This clone was detected once. This receptor was obtained from a man between 70 and 80 years old with acute or convalescent COVID-19. The sequencing sample was made of peripheral blood.

The CDR3 region is CASTRTGGSSPLHF. The CDR3 DNA reads as TGTGCCAGCACCCGGACAGGGGGTAGTTCACCCCTCCACTTT. The chain is built from TRBV6-5 and TRBJ1-6, with 10 bases matching TRBD1. Germline CDR1 reads MNHEY; CDR2 reads SVGAGI. Trimming cost V 7 bases and J 9 bases; bases outside gene matches: 6. The CDR3 spans 14 residues.